The rows below give T cell receptor beta chains drawn from one sample of a study of a mutant IDH1 vaccine in newly diagnosed glioma. Antigen specificity for these receptors is unknown. Assay used: immunoSEQ multiplex PCR; TCRdb lists only in-frame clones, some missing. Among roughly 60,000 clones listed, about four fifths were seen once. This sample comprised PBMCs, obtained from a glioma patient whose treatment included an IDH1 peptide vaccine. The receptors were sampled from a man aged 40-55 years with glioma. CDR3s include the opening cysteine and the closing phenylalanine or tryptophan. D genes are given only for firm matches. Clone size appears in some rows only: once, few, many, or a class for an expanded clone.

clone_size,j_call,v_call,d_call,cdr3_nt,cdr3_aa
.,TRBJ2-2,TRBV9,.,TGTGCCAGCAGCGTAGCTACGGTCACCGGGGAGCTGTTTTTT,CASSVATVTGELFF
.,TRBJ1-4,TRBV9,.,TGTGCCAGCAGCGTAGGAACTAGGACAACTAATGAAAAACTGTTTTTT,CASSVGTRTTNEKLFF
.,TRBJ1-5,TRBV6-5,.,TGTGCCAGCAGTTACTCGAGACAGGATAGCAATCAGCCCCAGCATTTT,CASSYSRQDSNQPQHF
.,TRBJ2-7,TRBV11-2,.,TGTGCCAGCAGCCAAGGGACAGCGGGTATTTACGAGCAGTACTTC,CASSQGTAGIYEQYF
few,TRBJ1-5,TRBV2,.,TGTGCCAGCAGAGAGGAGGCGTATCAGCCCCAGCATTTT,CASREEAYQPQHF
.,TRBJ1-6,TRBV5-5,.,TGTGCCAGCAGCTGGGCGACTTCCAAGTACTCACCCCTCCACTTT,CASSWATSKYSPLHF
.,TRBJ2-7,TRBV29-1,.,TGCAGCGTTGAAAGGGTGGGAGAGGACAGAGAGTACTTC,CSVERVGEDREYF
.,TRBJ2-2,TRBV6-1,.,TGTGCCAGCAGTGAGGCAACATCCCCCATGGGAATTAATGTCGGGGAGCTGTTTTTT,CASSEATSPMGINVGELFF
.,TRBJ1-6,TRBV5-1,TRBD1,TGCGCCAGCAGCTTGGGCTCCCCGGGACAGGGGGACTCACCCCTCCACTTT,CASSLGSPGQGDSPLHF
.,TRBJ1-6,TRBV9,.,TGTGCCAGCAGCGTAGGGACGAGCTCCTATAATTCACCCCTCCACTTT,CASSVGTSSYNSPLHF
.,TRBJ2-7,TRBV5-8,TRBD2,TGTGCCAGCAGCCGGGGGGACTCCTACGAGCAGTACTTC,CASSRGDSYEQYF
.,TRBJ1-5,TRBV6-6,TRBD1,TGTGCCAGCAGCCCCGGGGCAGGGGGTTATAATCAGCCCCAGCATTTT,CASSPGAGGYNQPQHF
.,TRBJ1-6,TRBV13,.,TGTGCCAGCAGCTTAAGAGACAGAGGCTATAATTCACCCCTCCACTTT,CASSLRDRGYNSPLHF
few,TRBJ1-1,TRBV19,.,TGTGCCAGTAGGGAACAGTTACAAGCTTTCTTT,CASREQLQAFF
.,TRBJ1-4,TRBV6-6,.,TGTGCCAGCAGTTACCAGCGTAATGAAAAACTGTTTTTT,CASSYQRNEKLFF
.,TRBJ2-3,TRBV7-9,TRBD2,TGTGCCAGCAGCCCTATGGCGGGGGGCACAGATACGCAGTATTTT,CASSPMAGGTDTQYF
.,TRBJ1-1,TRBV30,.,TGTGCCTGGAGTGTTGGGGGTGGGAACACTGAAGCTTTCTTT,CAWSVGGGNTEAFF
.,TRBJ1-4,TRBV2,TRBD1,TGTGCCAGCAGAGGGGGGACAGGGACGAATGAAAAACTGTTTTTT,CASRGGTGTNEKLFF
.,TRBJ1-6,TRBV14,.,TGTGCCAGCAGCCAATACGGAAATTCACCCCTCCACTTT,CASSQYGNSPLHF
.,TRBJ1-6,TRBV5-1,.,TGCGCCAGCAGCCCGCTGAGTTCCTATAATTCACCCCTCCACTTT,CASSPLSSYNSPLHF
.,TRBJ1-2,TRBV28,TRBD1,TGTGCCAGTGAGGGACAGGGAATAGAAGGCTACACCTTC,CASEGQGIEGYTF
.,TRBJ1-2,TRBV29-1,TRBD1,TGCAGCGTCCCTACCGGACAGGGTGGAAACTATGGCTACACCTTC,CSVPTGQGGNYGYTF
.,TRBJ2-3,TRBV5-4,.,TGTGCCAGCAGCCGGAATCAACCTAGCACAGATACGCAGTATTTT,CASSRNQPSTDTQYF
.,TRBJ2-2,TRBV5-6,.,TGTGCCAGCAGCTCGAGCAGGGTCGGGGAGCTGTTTTTT,CASSSSRVGELFF
.,TRBJ2-2,TRBV19,.,TGTGCCAGTAATCAATGGTCGAACACCGGGGAGCTGTTTTTT,CASNQWSNTGELFF
few,TRBJ1-1,TRBV6-1,.,TGTGCCAGCAGTGAAGCGCTTCGGGTCACTGAAGCTTTCTTT,CASSEALRVTEAFF
once,TRBJ2-7,TRBV25-1,.,TGTGCCACACTAACCAAGAACGGCGACGAGCAGTACTTC,CATLTKNGDEQYF
.,TRBJ2-5,TRBV10-2,TRBD2,TGCGCCAGCAGTGGAACTAGCGGGGGGACGGAGACCCAGTACTTC,CASSGTSGGTETQYF
.,TRBJ2-2,TRBV29-1,TRBD2,TGCAGCGTAATGCTAGCGGGGGGCCGGGCCACCGGGGAGCTGTTTTTT,CSVMLAGGRATGELFF
.,TRBJ1-1,TRBV9,.,TGTGCCAGCACCGAGGACGCAGAGAACACTGAAGCTTTCTTT,CASTEDAENTEAFF
.,TRBJ2-3,TRBV29-1,TRBD2,TGCAGCGTTGAAGGCGTGAGAGCGGGGGGAAACACAGATACGCAGTATTTT,CSVEGVRAGGNTDTQYF
.,TRBJ1-1,TRBV5-4,.,TGTGCCAGCAGCTTGTCAAGGCCAAACACTGAAGCTTTCTTT,CASSLSRPNTEAFF
.,TRBJ1-1,TRBV7-9,.,TGTGCCAGCAGCCCCGGGCCTGAAGCTTTCTTT,CASSPGPEAFF
.,TRBJ2-3,TRBV5-1,.,TGCGCCAGCAGCTGGTGGGGACGGGACTCTGACACAGATACGCAGTATTTT,CASSWWGRDSDTDTQYF
once,TRBJ2-3,TRBV2,.,TGTGCCAGCAGTGTCGGCGGAAGGGGGGATACGCAGTATTTT,CASSVGGRGDTQYF
.,TRBJ1-5,TRBV5-6,.,TGTGCCAGCAGCTTGGGAGATCAGCCCCAGCATTTT,CASSLGDQPQHF
.,TRBJ1-5,TRBV7-8,.,TGTGCCAGCAGCTATCTCGGAGGGAGCAATCAGCCCCAGCATTTT,CASSYLGGSNQPQHF
few,TRBJ1-6,TRBV27,.,TGTGCCAGCACCACCGGACAGAATAATTCACCCCTCCACTTT,CASTTGQNNSPLHF
.,TRBJ1-6,TRBV7-8,.,TGTGCCATATGGGATTTTCGTCGGGTTAATTCACCCCTCCACTTT,CAIWDFRRVNSPLHF
.,TRBJ1-1,TRBV2,TRBD1,TGTGCCAGCAGTGTCATTCCGGGACAGCCTTTAATGAACACTGAAGCTTTCTTT,CASSVIPGQPLMNTEAFF
.,TRBJ1-1,TRBV6-6,.,TGTGCCAGCAGATCGCAGGGTTGGAACACTGAAGCTTTCTTT,CASRSQGWNTEAFF
.,TRBJ1-3,TRBV5-1,.,TGCGCCAGCAGCCCTGCAGGGGACTCTGGAAACACCATATATTTT,CASSPAGDSGNTIYF
.,TRBJ1-1,TRBV4-1,.,TGCGCCAGCAGCCAGGCGCCGATGGGGGGCCTGAACACTGAAGCTTTCTTT,CASSQAPMGGLNTEAFF
.,TRBJ1-1,TRBV7-9,TRBD1,TGTGCCAGCAGCCCTACACCAGGGAACGGACAGGGGGAGAACACTGAAGCTTTCTTT,CASSPTPGNGQGENTEAFF
.,TRBJ2-5,TRBV11-1,.,TGTGCCAGCAGCTGGCCAGGGGCTGAGACCCAGTACTTC,CASSWPGAETQYF
.,TRBJ2-2,TRBV18,.,TGTGCCAGCTCACCGTCCCCCGCCGGGCTCACCGGGGAGCTGTTTTTT,CASSPSPAGLTGELFF
once,TRBJ1-6,TRBV25-1,TRBD1,TGTGCCAGCAGTCCACGTGGAGGGGGCCGATTTAATTCACCCCTCCACTTT,CASSPRGGGRFNSPLHF
.,TRBJ2-3,TRBV5-1,TRBD2,TGCGCCAGCAGCTCCGGGACTAGCTCAGATACGCAGTATTTT,CASSSGTSSDTQYF
once,TRBJ1-6,TRBV10-3,.,TGTGCCATCAGTGAGTCCGCGCCTTCACCCCTCCACTTT,CAISESAPSPLHF